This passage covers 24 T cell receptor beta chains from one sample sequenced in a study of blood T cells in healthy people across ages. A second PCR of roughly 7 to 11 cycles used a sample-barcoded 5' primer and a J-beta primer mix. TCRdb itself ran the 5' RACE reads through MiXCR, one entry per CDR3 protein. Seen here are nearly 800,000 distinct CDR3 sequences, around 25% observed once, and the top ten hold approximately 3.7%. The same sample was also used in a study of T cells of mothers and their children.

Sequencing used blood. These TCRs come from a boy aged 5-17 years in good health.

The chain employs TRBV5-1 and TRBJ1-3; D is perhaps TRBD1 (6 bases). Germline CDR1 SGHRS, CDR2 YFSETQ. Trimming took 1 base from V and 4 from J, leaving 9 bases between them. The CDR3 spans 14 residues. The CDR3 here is CASSLPGDGNTIYF. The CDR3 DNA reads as TGCGCCAGCAGCTTGCCAGGGGACGGAAACACCATATATTTT.

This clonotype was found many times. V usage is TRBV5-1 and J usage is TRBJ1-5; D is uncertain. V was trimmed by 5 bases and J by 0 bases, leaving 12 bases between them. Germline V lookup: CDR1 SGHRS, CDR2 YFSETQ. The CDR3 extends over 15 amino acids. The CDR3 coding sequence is TGCGCCAGCAGATCCGGACTTAATAGCAATCAGCCCCAGCATTTT. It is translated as CASRSGLNSNQPQHF.

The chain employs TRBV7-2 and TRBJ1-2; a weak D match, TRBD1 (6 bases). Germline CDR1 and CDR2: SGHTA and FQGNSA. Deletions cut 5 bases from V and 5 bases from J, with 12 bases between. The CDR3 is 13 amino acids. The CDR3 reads CASSPDSRYGYTF. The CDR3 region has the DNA TGTGCCAGCAGCCCGGACAGCCGATATGGCTACACCTTC.

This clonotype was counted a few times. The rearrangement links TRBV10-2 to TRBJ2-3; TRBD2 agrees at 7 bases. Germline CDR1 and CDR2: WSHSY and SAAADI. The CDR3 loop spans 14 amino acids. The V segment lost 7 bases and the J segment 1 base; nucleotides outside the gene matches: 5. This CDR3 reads CASTRSGGTDTQYF. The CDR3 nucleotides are TGCGCCAGCACACGGAGCGGGGGCACAGATACGCAGTATTTT.

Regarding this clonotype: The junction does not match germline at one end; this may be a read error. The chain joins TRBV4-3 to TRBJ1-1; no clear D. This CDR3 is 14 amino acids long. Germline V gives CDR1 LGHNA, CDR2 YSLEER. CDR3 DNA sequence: TGCGCCAGCAGCCAAGACGCAAGGAACGCTGAAGCTTTCTTT. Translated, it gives CASSQDARNAEAFF.

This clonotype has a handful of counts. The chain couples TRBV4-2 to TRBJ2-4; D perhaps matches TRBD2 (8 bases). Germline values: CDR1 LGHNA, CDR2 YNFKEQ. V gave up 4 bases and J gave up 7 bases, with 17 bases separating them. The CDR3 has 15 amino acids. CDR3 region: CASSPETGTRNIQYF. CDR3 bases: TGTGCCAGCAGCCCCGAGACAGGGACTAGGAACATTCAGTACTTC.

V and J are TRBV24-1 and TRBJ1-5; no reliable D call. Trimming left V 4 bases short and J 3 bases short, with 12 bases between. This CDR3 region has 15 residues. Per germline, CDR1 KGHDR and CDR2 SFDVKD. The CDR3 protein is CATSDHTEFNQPQHF. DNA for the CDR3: TGTGCCACCAGTGACCATACAGAATTCAATCAGCCCCAGCATTTT.

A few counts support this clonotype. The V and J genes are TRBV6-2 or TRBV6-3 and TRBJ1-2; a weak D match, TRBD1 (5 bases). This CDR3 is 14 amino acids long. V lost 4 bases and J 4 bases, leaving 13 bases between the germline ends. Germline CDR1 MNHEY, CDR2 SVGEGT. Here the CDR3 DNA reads TGTGCCAGCAGTTCCACGGGACGGGTCTATGGCTACACCTTC. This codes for CASSSTGRVYGYTF.

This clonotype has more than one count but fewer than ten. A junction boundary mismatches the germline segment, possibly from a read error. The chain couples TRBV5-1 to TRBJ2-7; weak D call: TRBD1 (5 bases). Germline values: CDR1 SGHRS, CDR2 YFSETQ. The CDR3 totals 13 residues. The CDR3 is CASSLAGRAPLDF. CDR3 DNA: TGCGCCAGCAGCTTGGCCGGCAGGGCCCCCTTGGACTTC.

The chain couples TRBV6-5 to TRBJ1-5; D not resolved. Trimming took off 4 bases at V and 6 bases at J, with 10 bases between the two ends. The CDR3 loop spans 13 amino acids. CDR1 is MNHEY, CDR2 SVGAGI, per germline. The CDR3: CASSSERGQPQHF. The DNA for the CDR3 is TGTGCCAGCAGTTCGGAGCGAGGTCAGCCCCAGCATTTT.

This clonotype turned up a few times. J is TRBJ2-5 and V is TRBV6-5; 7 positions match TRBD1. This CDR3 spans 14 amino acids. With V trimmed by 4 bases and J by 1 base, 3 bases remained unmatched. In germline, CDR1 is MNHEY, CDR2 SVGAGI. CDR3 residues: CASSSGQTQETQYF. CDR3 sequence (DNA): TGTGCCAGCAGTTCGGGACAGACCCAAGAGACCCAGTACTTC.

The CDR3 sequence: CSARRTYNEQFF. Written as DNA, the CDR3 is TGCAGTGCTAGGAGGACTTACAATGAGCAGTTCTTC. The chain carries TRBV20-1 and TRBJ2-1, with a possible D match to TRBD2 (5 bases). CDR1 is DFQATT, CDR2 SNEGSKA, per germline (reference sequence). Trimming left V 3 bases short and J 4 bases short, with 7 bases between. This CDR3 region has 12 residues.

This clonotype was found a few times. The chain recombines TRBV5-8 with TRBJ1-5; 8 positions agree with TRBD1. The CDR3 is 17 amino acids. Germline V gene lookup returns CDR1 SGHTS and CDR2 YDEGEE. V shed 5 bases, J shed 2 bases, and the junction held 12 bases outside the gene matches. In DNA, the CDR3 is TGTGCCAGCAGACCGGACAGGGCCCGTCGCGGCAATCAGCCCCAGCATTTT. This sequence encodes CASRPDRARRGNQPQHF.

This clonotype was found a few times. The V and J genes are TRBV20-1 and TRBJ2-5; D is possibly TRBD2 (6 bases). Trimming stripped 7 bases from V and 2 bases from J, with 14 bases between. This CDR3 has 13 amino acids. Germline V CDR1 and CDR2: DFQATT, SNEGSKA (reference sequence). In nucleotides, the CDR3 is TGCAGTGTGAACGGGGGTAGGCAAGAGACCCAGTACTTC. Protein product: CSVNGGRQETQYF.

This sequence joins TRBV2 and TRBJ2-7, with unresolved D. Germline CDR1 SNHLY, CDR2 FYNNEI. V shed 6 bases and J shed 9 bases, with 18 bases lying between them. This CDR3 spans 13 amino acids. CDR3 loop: CASRPLGSLGQYF. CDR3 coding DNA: TGTGCCAGCAGGCCCCTAGGTTCCCTGGGGCAGTACTTC.

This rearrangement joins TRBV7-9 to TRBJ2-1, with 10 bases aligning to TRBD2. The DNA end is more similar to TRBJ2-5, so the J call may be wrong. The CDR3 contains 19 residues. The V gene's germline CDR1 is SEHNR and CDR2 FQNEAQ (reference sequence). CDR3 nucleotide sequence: TGTGCCAGCAGCGACCAAGTGGCTAGCGGGGGCCCGACGTTGAAGACCCAGTACTTC. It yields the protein CASSDQVASGGPTLKTQYF.

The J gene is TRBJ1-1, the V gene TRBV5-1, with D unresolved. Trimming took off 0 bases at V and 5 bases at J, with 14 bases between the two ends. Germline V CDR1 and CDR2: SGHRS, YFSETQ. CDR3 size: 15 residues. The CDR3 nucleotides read TGCGCCAGCAGCTTGGCCCCCTCTACGGGAACTGAAGCTTTCTTT. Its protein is CASSLAPSTGTEAFF.

The DNA for the CDR3 is TGTGCCAGCAGCGAAGCCCGGGACTCCTACAATGAGCAGTTCTTC. Translating gives CASSEARDSYNEQFF. This chain connects TRBV25-1 to TRBJ2-1, with a possible D match to TRBD2 (5 bases). Germline assignment: CDR1 MGHDK and CDR2 SYGVNS. This CDR3 is built from 15 residues. V was trimmed by 6 bases and J by 0 bases, leaving 12 bases between them.

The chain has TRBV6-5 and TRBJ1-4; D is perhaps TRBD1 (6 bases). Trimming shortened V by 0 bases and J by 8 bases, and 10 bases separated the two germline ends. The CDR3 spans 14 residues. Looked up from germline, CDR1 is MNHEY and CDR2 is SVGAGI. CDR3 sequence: CASSYSAGGEKLFF. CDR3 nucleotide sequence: TGTGCCAGCAGTTACTCGGCGGGGGGCGAAAAACTGTTTTTT.

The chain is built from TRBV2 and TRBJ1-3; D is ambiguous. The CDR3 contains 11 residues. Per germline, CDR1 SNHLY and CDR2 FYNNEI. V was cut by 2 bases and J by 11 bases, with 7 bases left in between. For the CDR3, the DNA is TGTGCCAGCAGTGAAAGTGGGGCCATATATTTT. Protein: CASSESGAIYF. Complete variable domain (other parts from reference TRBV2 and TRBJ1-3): EPEVTQTPSHQVTQMGQEVILRCVPISNHLYFYWYRQILGQKVEFLVSFYNNEISEKSEIFDDQFSVERPDGSNFTLKIRSTKLEDSAMYFCASSESGAIYFGEGSWLTVV.

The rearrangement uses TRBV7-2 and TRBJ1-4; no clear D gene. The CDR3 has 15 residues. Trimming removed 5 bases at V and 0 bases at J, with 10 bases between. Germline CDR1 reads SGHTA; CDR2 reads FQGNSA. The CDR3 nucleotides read TGTGCCAGCAGCGTCTCGACCGCAACTAATGAAAAACTGTTTTTT. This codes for CASSVSTATNEKLFF. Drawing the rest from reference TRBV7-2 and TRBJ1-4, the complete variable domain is GAGVSQSPSNKVTEKGKDVELRCDPISGHTALYWYRQSLGQGLEFLIYFQGNSAPDKSGLPSDRFSAERTGGSVSTLTIQRTQQEDSAVYLCASSVSTATNEKLFFGSGTQLSVL.

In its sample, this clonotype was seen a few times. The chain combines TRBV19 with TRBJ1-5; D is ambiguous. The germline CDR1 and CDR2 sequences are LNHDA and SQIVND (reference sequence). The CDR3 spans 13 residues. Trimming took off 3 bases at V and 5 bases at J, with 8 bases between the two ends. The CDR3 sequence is CASSMDGDQPQHF. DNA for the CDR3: TGTGCCAGTAGTATGGACGGCGATCAGCCCCAGCATTTT.

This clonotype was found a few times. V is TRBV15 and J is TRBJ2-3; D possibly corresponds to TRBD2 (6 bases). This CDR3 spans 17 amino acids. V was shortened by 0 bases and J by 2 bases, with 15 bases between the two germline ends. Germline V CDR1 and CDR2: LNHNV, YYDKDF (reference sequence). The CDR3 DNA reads TGTGCCACCAGCAGAGACGGGGGAGGAGGGAACACAGATACGCAGTATTTT. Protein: CATSRDGGGGNTDTQYF.

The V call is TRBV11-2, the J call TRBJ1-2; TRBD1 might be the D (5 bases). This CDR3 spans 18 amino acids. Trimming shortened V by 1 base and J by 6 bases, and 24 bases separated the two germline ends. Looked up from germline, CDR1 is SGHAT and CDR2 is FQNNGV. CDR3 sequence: CASSLVRGAKEKLHGYTF. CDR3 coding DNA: TGTGCCAGCAGCTTAGTCCGGGGCGCAAAAGAAAAGTTGCATGGCTACACCTTC.